This is a list of T cell receptor beta chains from one sample in a study of blood T cell repertoires in COVID-19. Data came from immunoSEQ multiplex PCR; TCRdb stores just in-frame clones and leaves some out. The data contain about 160,000 clones, roughly 80% of them seen just once; the ten biggest clones take up approximately 8%. Material for sequencing was peripheral blood. The receptor set was obtained from a man aged 55 to 70 with acute or convalescent COVID-19. The CDR3 runs from the conserved cysteine through the conserved F or W. A D gene is named only where the DNA matches it firmly. Only some rows state a clone size, as once, few, many or a class for expanded clones.

v_call: TRBV27
d_call: .
clone_size: .
j_call: TRBJ2-5
cdr3_nt: TGTGCCAGCAGTTTGACGGAGCGTAGGACCCAGTACTTC
cdr3_aa: CASSLTERRTQYF

v_call: TRBV9
d_call: TRBD1
clone_size: once
j_call: TRBJ2-6
cdr3_nt: TGTGCCAGCAGCGCTACCAGATGGACAGGCCGCTCTGGGGCCAACGTCCTGACTTTC
cdr3_aa: CASSATRWTGRSGANVLTF

v_call: TRBV5-6
d_call: .
clone_size: few
j_call: TRBJ1-1
cdr3_nt: TGTGCCAGCTTTCGCTCCGGGGTGGCGTACACTGAAGCTTTCTTT
cdr3_aa: CASFRSGVAYTEAFF

v_call: TRBV18
d_call: TRBD1
clone_size: .
j_call: TRBJ1-3
cdr3_nt: TGTGCCAGCTCACCGGGACAGAGCTCTGGAAACACCATATATTTT
cdr3_aa: CASSPGQSSGNTIYF

v_call: TRBV2
d_call: .
clone_size: .
j_call: TRBJ2-2
cdr3_nt: TGTGCCAGCAGTGTGGGCGGGGCGCACACCGGGGAGCTGTTTTTT
cdr3_aa: CASSVGGAHTGELFF

v_call: TRBV4-1
d_call: .
clone_size: few
j_call: TRBJ1-2
cdr3_nt: TGCGCCAGCAGCCAACCGGGGACTAACTATGGCTACACCTTC
cdr3_aa: CASSQPGTNYGYTF

v_call: TRBV20-1
d_call: .
clone_size: .
j_call: TRBJ2-1
cdr3_nt: TGCAGTGCTAGTCGAACAGGGTTTGGAGATGAGCAGTTCTTC
cdr3_aa: CSASRTGFGDEQFF

v_call: TRBV5-6
d_call: .
clone_size: .
j_call: TRBJ1-5
cdr3_nt: TGTGCCAGCAGCTTCCTCAGGAGGCAGGCTCAGCCCCAGCATTTT
cdr3_aa: CASSFLRRQAQPQHF

v_call: TRBV15
d_call: TRBD2
clone_size: .
j_call: TRBJ2-3
cdr3_nt: TGTGCCACCAGCAGAGGAGCCTCTAGCGGGGGGGTTGGAGATACGCAGTATTTT
cdr3_aa: CATSRGASSGGVGDTQYF

v_call: TRBV5-6
d_call: .
clone_size: .
j_call: TRBJ2-7
cdr3_nt: TGTGCCAGCAGCTTGACTGACTCCTACGAGCAGTACTTC
cdr3_aa: CASSLTDSYEQYF

v_call: TRBV12-5
d_call: .
clone_size: .
j_call: TRBJ2-1
cdr3_nt: TGTGCTAGTGGTTTGGTACAGGTGGCAGTCGGTAGGGGCAATGAGCAGTTCTTC
cdr3_aa: CASGLVQVAVGRGNEQFF

v_call: TRBV30
d_call: TRBD2
clone_size: .
j_call: TRBJ2-3
cdr3_nt: TGTGCCTGGAGTGCCTTACTAGCGGGGGGGCCGTCAGATACGCAGTATTTT
cdr3_aa: CAWSALLAGGPSDTQYF

v_call: TRBV9
d_call: TRBD2
clone_size: .
j_call: TRBJ2-5
cdr3_nt: TGTGCCAGCAGCGCCCGTCCCAGCGGGGGGTTGGAGACCCAGTACTTC
cdr3_aa: CASSARPSGGLETQYF

v_call: TRBV20-1
d_call: .
clone_size: .
j_call: TRBJ2-2
cdr3_nt: TGCAGTGCTAGTGGCAGTTACACCGGGGAGCTGTTTTTT
cdr3_aa: CSASGSYTGELFF

v_call: TRBV6-5
d_call: TRBD1
clone_size: .
j_call: TRBJ1-2
cdr3_nt: TGTGCCAGCAGTTACAGGACAGGGGGTCACTATGGCTACACCTTC
cdr3_aa: CASSYRTGGHYGYTF

v_call: TRBV19
d_call: .
clone_size: few
j_call: TRBJ2-7
cdr3_nt: TGTGCCAGTAGTATCCGGCAGGACCCAGGGAAGCAGTACTTC
cdr3_aa: CASSIRQDPGKQYF

v_call: TRBV19
d_call: .
clone_size: few
j_call: TRBJ2-2
cdr3_nt: TGTGCCAGTAGTATAGTCCCAGGGGCTGGAACCGGGGAGCTGTTTTTT
cdr3_aa: CASSIVPGAGTGELFF

v_call: TRBV5-1
d_call: .
clone_size: .
j_call: TRBJ2-7
cdr3_nt: TGCGCCAGCAGCCCCGGCTGGCAGGGGTCCTCCTACGAGCAGTACTTC
cdr3_aa: CASSPGWQGSSYEQYF

v_call: TRBV27
d_call: .
clone_size: .
j_call: TRBJ1-6
cdr3_nt: TGTGCCAGCAGTTTACGGGGTTCACCCCTCCACTTT
cdr3_aa: CASSLRGSPLHF

v_call: TRBV29-1
d_call: TRBD1
clone_size: .
j_call: TRBJ2-7
cdr3_nt: TGCAGCGTTGAATTCCAGGGGGTACACGAGCAGTACTTC
cdr3_aa: CSVEFQGVHEQYF

v_call: TRBV7-3
d_call: .
clone_size: .
j_call: TRBJ2-1
cdr3_nt: TGTGCCAGCAGCTTATACAGGATAGGGGATGAGCAGTTCTTC
cdr3_aa: CASSLYRIGDEQFF

v_call: TRBV5-1
d_call: TRBD1
clone_size: .
j_call: TRBJ2-7
cdr3_nt: TGCGCCAGCAGCCCCTGGACAGGGTACGAGCAGTACTTC
cdr3_aa: CASSPWTGYEQYF

v_call: TRBV29-1
d_call: .
clone_size: .
j_call: TRBJ2-1
cdr3_nt: TGCAGCGGTAGGACATTTCAACCTGGGACTCCCCTCCGAGAGCAGTTCTTC
cdr3_aa: CSGRTFQPGTPLREQFF

v_call: TRBV5-1
d_call: TRBD2
clone_size: .
j_call: TRBJ2-6
cdr3_nt: TGCGCCAGCAGCCTCAGCGGGGGCCTTGGGGCCAACGTCCTGACTTTC
cdr3_aa: CASSLSGGLGANVLTF

v_call: TRBV11-1
d_call: TRBD2
clone_size: .
j_call: TRBJ2-3
cdr3_nt: TGTGCCAGCAGCTCACGGACTAGCGGGGGGACAGATACGCAGTATTTT
cdr3_aa: CASSSRTSGGTDTQYF

v_call: TRBV18
d_call: .
clone_size: .
j_call: TRBJ1-1
cdr3_nt: TGTGCCAGCTCACCGCCTAGCAGGTTGAACACTGAAGCTTTCTTT
cdr3_aa: CASSPPSRLNTEAFF

v_call: TRBV14
d_call: TRBD2
clone_size: .
j_call: TRBJ2-5
cdr3_nt: TGTGCCAGCAGCCAAGCGCTAGCGGGGGGAAAGACCCAGTACTTC
cdr3_aa: CASSQALAGGKTQYF

v_call: TRBV27
d_call: .
clone_size: .
j_call: TRBJ1-1
cdr3_nt: TGTGCCAGCAGATCGACGACAGAGAACACTGAAGCTTTCTTT
cdr3_aa: CASRSTTENTEAFF

v_call: TRBV9
d_call: TRBD1
clone_size: .
j_call: TRBJ1-1
cdr3_nt: TGTGCCAGCACCGCAGGGGGCTGGGGCACTGAAGCTTTCTTT
cdr3_aa: CASTAGGWGTEAFF

v_call: TRBV7-3
d_call: TRBD2
clone_size: .
j_call: TRBJ2-3
cdr3_nt: TGTGCCAGCAGCTCGGGACTAGCGCCTAGCACAGATACGCAGTATTTT
cdr3_aa: CASSSGLAPSTDTQYF

v_call: TRBV2
d_call: TRBD1
clone_size: .
j_call: TRBJ1-2
cdr3_nt: TGTGCCAGCATGAAGGACAGGGGCGGCTACACCTTC
cdr3_aa: CASMKDRGGYTF

v_call: TRBV5-5
d_call: .
clone_size: .
j_call: TRBJ2-3
cdr3_nt: TGTGCCAGCAGCTTGGATACAGGTCGAGCTACGCAGTATTTT
cdr3_aa: CASSLDTGRATQYF

v_call: TRBV19
d_call: .
clone_size: .
j_call: TRBJ2-7
cdr3_nt: TGTGCCAGTAGTCAGAAAAGCTCCTACGAGCAGTACTTC
cdr3_aa: CASSQKSSYEQYF